This TCR beta chain came from a study of T-cell memory formation after mild COVID-19. General study results and limits: Whereas later expanders leaned CD4+, clones contracting day 15 to 85 showed a balanced CD4/CD8 makeup.

TCRdb re-called the 5' RACE reads through MiXCR, storing one row per CDR3 protein. The profile shows around 370,000 distinct CDR3 sequences, under 25% of them singletons. Points on this clonotype: Its specificity is unknown.

This CDR3 spans 14 amino acids. Between the trimmed V and J ends, which lost 4 bases and 6 bases, there was a span of 12 bases. The receptor comes from an adult woman who had mild COVID-19 (a few samples of this study predate the infection). Cell type and time point are not known. Sequenced sample: PBMCs or a T cell subset sorted from them (not recorded which). This chain connects TRBV12-3 or TRBV12-4 to TRBJ1-4; possibly TRBD1 for D (6 bases). In nucleotides, the CDR3 is TGTGCCAGCAGTTCCACAGGGACCCATGAAAAACTGTTTTTT. It codes for CASSSTGTHEKLFF.